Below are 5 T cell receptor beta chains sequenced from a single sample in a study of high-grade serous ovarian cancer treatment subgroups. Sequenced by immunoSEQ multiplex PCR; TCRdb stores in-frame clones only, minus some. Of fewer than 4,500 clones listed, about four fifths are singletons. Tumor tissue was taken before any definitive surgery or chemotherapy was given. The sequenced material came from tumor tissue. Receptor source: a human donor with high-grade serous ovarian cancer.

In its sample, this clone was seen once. Here the CDR3 reads CASSLYDGDGYTF. CDR3 bases: TGTGCCAGCAGCTTGTATGACGGGGATGGCTACACCTTC. This chain uses TRBV13 with TRBJ1-2, with D unresolved. V lost 3 bases, J lost 6 bases, and 11 bases lay in between. This CDR3 has 13 amino acids. Germline lookup yields CDR1 PRHDT and CDR2 FYEKMQ (reference sequence).

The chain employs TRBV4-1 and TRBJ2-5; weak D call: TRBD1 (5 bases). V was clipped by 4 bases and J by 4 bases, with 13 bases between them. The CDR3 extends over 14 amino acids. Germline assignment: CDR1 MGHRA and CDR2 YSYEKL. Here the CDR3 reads CASSLKWGPETQYF. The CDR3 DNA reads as TGCGCCAGCAGCCTCAAGTGGGGCCCAGAGACCCAGTACTTC.

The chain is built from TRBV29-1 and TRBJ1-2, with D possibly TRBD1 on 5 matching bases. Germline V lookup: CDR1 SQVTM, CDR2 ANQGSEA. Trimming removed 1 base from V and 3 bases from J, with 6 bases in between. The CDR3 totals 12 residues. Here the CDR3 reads CSVEGQYYGYTF. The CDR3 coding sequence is TGCAGCGTTGAAGGACAGTACTATGGCTACACCTTC. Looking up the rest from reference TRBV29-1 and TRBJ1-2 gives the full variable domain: SAVISQKPSRDICQRGTSLTIQCQVDSQVTMMFWYRQQPGQSLTLIATANQGSEATYESGFVIDKFPISRPNLTFSTLTVSNMSPEDSSIYLCSVEGQYYGYTFGSGTRLTVV.

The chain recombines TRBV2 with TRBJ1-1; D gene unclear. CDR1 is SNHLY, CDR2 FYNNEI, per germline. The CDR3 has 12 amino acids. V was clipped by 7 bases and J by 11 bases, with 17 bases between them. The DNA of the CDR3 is TGTGCCAGCAACCCCTACGAGGGATCGGCTTTCTTT. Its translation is CASNPYEGSAFF.

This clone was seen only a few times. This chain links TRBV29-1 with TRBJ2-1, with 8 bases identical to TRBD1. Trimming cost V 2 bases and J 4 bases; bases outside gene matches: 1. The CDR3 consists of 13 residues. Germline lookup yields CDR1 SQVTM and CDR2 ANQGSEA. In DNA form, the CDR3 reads TGCAGCGTTGAACAGGGGGCTTACAATGAGCAGTTCTTC. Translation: CSVEQGAYNEQFF.